This T cell receptor (beta chain) emerged from a study of T cell responses to AZD1222 COVID-19 vaccine. This clone was recorded only once. Measured with immunoSEQ multiplex PCR; TCRdb has only the in-frame clones, and not every one. The sample consists of under 150,000 clones, 87% of them appearing once. There are 13 residues in the CDR3. Germline V gives CDR1 SGHAT, CDR2 FQNNGV. V gave up 3 bases and J gave up 2 bases, with 8 bases separating them. Source: peripheral blood, taken on day 0 of AZD1222 vaccination. This receptor was identified in an adult in good health. The rearrangement uses TRBV11-2 and TRBJ2-7; D is unresolved. Here the CDR3 DNA reads TGTGCCAGCAGCTTCATCTCGACCTACGAGCAGTACTTC. Its protein is CASSFISTYEQYF.